These 4 T cell receptor beta chains were sequenced from one sample in a study of T cells expressing NK-cell markers. TCRdb reprocessed the 5' RACE reads; each CDR3 protein has one entry and no DNA is given. This sample contains 450,000 to 600,000 distinct CDR3 sequences. The sequenced sample was blood T cells: a sorted CD56 or NKG2C T cell subset, CD4+ or CD8+ T cells, or bulk PBMC T cells (not recorded which). These receptors all stem from a young man in good health.

CDR3 in amino acids: CASRLGTGVTGELFF. This rearrangement joins TRBV7-6 to TRBJ2-2; the TCRdb D gene call, TRBD1, has no DNA to confirm it. The CDR3 consists of 15 residues. Germline CDR1 SGHVS, CDR2 FNYEAQ.

The chain has TRBV6-1 and TRBJ1-1; the D call from TCRdb, TRBD1, cannot be confirmed without DNA. Germline loops: CDR1 MNHNS, CDR2 SASEGT. The CDR3 length is 15 residues. This chain's CDR3 is CASSAPQGASTEAFF.

V and J are TRBV27 and TRBJ2-3; the TRBD1 assignment by TCRdb is unverifiable without DNA. This CDR3 contains 16 residues. Germline values: CDR1 MNHEY, CDR2 SMNVEV (reference sequence). The CDR3 region is CASSLVGARGTDTQYF.

The V and J genes are TRBV10-3 and TRBJ2-1; the D call from TCRdb, TRBD2, cannot be confirmed without DNA. Germline values: CDR1 ENHRY, CDR2 SYGVKD. The CDR3 runs to 13 residues. CDR3 region: CAHRRPDHNEQFF.